A selection of T cell receptor beta chains follows, all from one sample in a study of shared clonotypes between healthy human individuals. This table comes from immunoSEQ multiplex PCR, and its TCRdb copy is limited to in-frame clones, with some not included. The sample holds hundreds of thousands of clones, around 72% seen once. Sequenced: memory CD4+ T cells sorted from blood. Every receptor here comes from a woman in her twenties or thirties in good health. The CDR3 runs from the conserved cysteine through the conserved F or W. A D gene is named only where the DNA matches it firmly. The size of a clone is reported for some rows only, either as once, few or many, or as a class for expanded clones.

D	J	size	V	CDR3	DNA
TRBD1	TRBJ2-5	.	TRBV7-8	CASSPLPGTGVQETQYF	TGTGCCAGCAGCCCCCTTCCCGGGACAGGGGTCCAAGAGACCCAGTACTTC
.	TRBJ2-1	.	TRBV11-2	CASSSPRWIGEQFF	TGTGCCAGCAGCTCCCCCCGATGGATCGGTGAGCAGTTCTTC
TRBD2	TRBJ2-7	.	TRBV5-1	CASSRGLAGGPSEQYF	TGCGCCAGCAGCAGAGGACTAGCGGGAGGGCCCTCCGAGCAGTACTTC
TRBD2	TRBJ2-3	.	TRBV30	CAWTPQGLAGVSDTQYF	TGTGCCTGGACCCCACAGGGACTAGCGGGAGTGTCAGATACGCAGTATTTT
.	TRBJ2-1	few	TRBV5-1	CASSLAGSYNEQFF	TGCGCCAGCAGCTTGGCCGGGTCCTACAATGAGCAGTTCTTC
TRBD2	TRBJ2-3	few	TRBV27	CASSGRLAGLTDTQYF	TGTGCCAGCAGTGGAAGACTAGCGGGACTCACAGATACGCAGTATTTT
TRBD1	TRBJ2-7	.	TRBV6-5	CASSYLGQGYEQYF	TGTGCCAGCAGTTACTTGGGACAGGGATACGAGCAGTACTTC
.	TRBJ1-5	.	TRBV19	CATQGQVNQPQHF	TGTGCCACCCAAGGCCAAGTCAATCAGCCCCAGCATTTT
.	TRBJ2-3	once	TRBV9	CASSVGSGLGGDTQYF	TGTGCCAGCAGCGTAGGAAGCGGACTCGGTGGAGATACGCAGTATTTT
TRBD2	TRBJ2-7	.	TRBV15	CATSRLQTSGGREQYF	TGTGCCACCAGCAGACTCCAGACTAGCGGGGGGCGGGAGCAGTACTTC
.	TRBJ2-7	.	TRBV28	CASSLSSPAAYEQYF	TGTGCCAGCAGTTTATCTAGTCCGGCCGCCTACGAGCAGTACTTC
TRBD2	TRBJ2-7	few	TRBV28	CASSSPGTSTYEQYF	TGTGCCAGCAGTTCCCCCGGGACTAGCACCTACGAGCAGTACTTC
.	TRBJ2-7	few	TRBV14	CASSQDADGGEQYF	TGTGCCAGCAGCCAAGATGCGGACGGTGGCGAGCAGTACTTC
.	TRBJ1-2	.	TRBV2	CASSALDGGMVGYTF	TGTGCCAGCAGTGCCCTGGACGGAGGGATGGTTGGCTACACCTTC
.	TRBJ1-5	few	TRBV2	CASNRVNQPQHF	TGTGCCAGCAACAGGGTGAATCAGCCCCAGCATTTT
TRBD1	TRBJ2-7	.	TRBV7-8	CASSLTRDRDYEQYF	TGTGCCAGCAGCTTAACCCGGGACAGGGACTACGAGCAGTACTTC
TRBD2	TRBJ2-7	.	TRBV2	CASSGLAGPSYEQYF	TGTGCCAGCAGCGGACTAGCGGGACCCTCCTACGAGCAGTACTTC